Sequencing of this T cell receptor beta chain was carried out in a study of cytomegalovirus exposure and HLA in healthy donors. Study results and caveats: As confirmed in vitro, a few CMV-associated chains were specific for CMV antigens. A later analysis found first-cohort TCR clusters tended to co-occur in the 90 to 150 validation repertoires.

Clones were sequenced by immunoSEQ multiplex PCR, and TCRdb holds only the in-frame ones, with some missing. Of more than 95,000 clones listed, around 95% were seen once; the top ten hold about 1.7%. The germline V gene encodes CDR1 MDHEN and CDR2 SYDVKM. CDR3 length: 15 amino acids. Trimming took 3 bases from V and 5 from J; bases not matched to a gene: 6. Remarks on this clone: Its antigen remains unknown.

This TCR was recovered from a man between 18 and 35 years old in good health and CMV-seronegative. The rearrangement joins TRBV28 to TRBJ2-3; 9 nucleotides align to TRBD1. The sequenced material came from PBMCs. Here the CDR3 DNA reads TGTGCCAGCAGTTTTCAGACAGGGGGAATAGATACGCAGTATTTT. It encodes CASSFQTGGIDTQYF.